This T cell receptor beta chain was retrieved from a study of STAT5B mutations in CD4+ large granular lymphocyte leukemia (dated by TCRdb to the early 2020s). Regarding the complete study: Among the healthy controls, the CDR3 'QG' motif was associated with a particular HLA allele. Flow cytometry on FACSCanto II or FACSVerse confirmed that purified fractions exceeded 95% purity among lymphocytes. The study compared the TCRbeta repertoires of patients with CD4+ T-cell large granular lymphocyte leukemia against those of healthy blood donors.

Comments on this clone: Its cognate antigen has yet to be identified. It has no much larger one-base neighbor in the sample; base qualities were not kept.

The healthy control group was made up of around 38 blood donors, and the Finnish Red Cross blood service supplied their buffy coats. All TCR-sequenced material derived from peripheral blood: patient blood samples and healthy donor buffy coats. Peripheral blood mononuclear cells were isolated by Ficoll-Hypaque gradient centrifugation. Magnetic purification was used to isolate CD4+ cells from the buffy coats of the healthy controls. Genomic DNA was extracted with the Gentra Puregene Cell and Tissue kit and quantified on a Qubit 2.0 fluorometer. Broader findings and caveats from the paper: Each patient's main leukemic clonotypes were private, but 25% of these clonotypes showed up at low frequency in the non-leukemic repertoires of other patients. The data were not HLA-matched, and the higher clonality in CD4+ T-LGLL than in CD8+ T-LGLL could be due to the relatively small sample size. CD4-sorted patient repertoires appeared more clonal than healthy CD4+ repertoires, and this difference persisted after removing the putative leukemic clones. TRBV06-family usage was enriched among the top patient clones (8/27) compared with healthy controls (2/35).

The immunoSEQ assay at survey resolution was applied to genomic DNA for sequencing of TCRbeta rearrangements. The study's processing was this. In the TCR sequencing data, the smallest productive clonotype frequency that could be detected was 2.59 x 10-5. Only productive TCRbeta rearrangements, defined as complete and in-frame sequences, were included in the analyses. Sample clonality was computed as Simpson clonality in the immunoSEQ Analyzer version 3.0. Clones were grouped by frequency into very rare, small, medium, large (1-20%) or hyperexpanded (>20%) categories. Generation probabilities were estimated with OLGA 1.2.3, V-gene circos plots were generated with VDJtools, specificities were searched for in VDJdb, and CDR3 motifs were identified with GLIPH. TCRdb took over this immuneACCESS table, retaining in-frame rearrangements with V and J assigned. Such tables are incomplete; in checked studies, under half of the missing clones stem from an unresolved V gene, and the remainder is unexplained. For V, J and clone size, that table is used; D and trimming come from the DNA. The sample table records 30,000 to 40,000 clones; 69% of these occur just once. The top ten hold 2.5% to 3% of the sample.

The CDR3 measures 11 amino acids from cysteine to phenylalanine. The read is trimmed to its CDR3 DNA, 33 bases read in frame from base 1. Looking up the germline V gene yields CDR1 MNHEY and CDR2 SVGAGI. V lost 1 base and J lost 5 bases; the stretch between them is 2 bases long. The clonotype comes from a human donor in good health. The rearranged segments are TRBV6-5 and TRBJ2-5; the D gene cannot be named for sure. What was sequenced was CD4+ T cells from blood buffy coats. The CDR3 corresponds to CASSYFETQYF. Here is the DNA: TGTGCCAGCAGTTACTTCGAGACCCAGTACTTC.